The entry below gives a single T cell receptor (beta chain) sequence along with its context. This clone is a singleton in its sample. Its specific antigen is unknown. Base-call qualities are not available, and no considerably larger clone is one nucleotide away. The donors were healthy, HIV-negative adults who had no recently reported acute infections or vaccinations. Every donor was a Caucasian adult living in Nashville, Tennessee, USA. Magnetic negative selection was used to enrich CD4+ T cells, after which naive cells were positively selected on CD45RA and the negative fraction became the memory subset. Blood was obtained by leukapheresis, after which PBMCs were separated by Ficoll-Histopaque density gradient centrifugation and cryopreserved in liquid nitrogen vapor phase. Analytical flow cytometry was used to check the purity and quantity of each magnetically sorted T cell population. Genomic DNA was isolated from every sorted fraction and measured by UV absorbance on a Nanodrop 2000c.

This entry is derived from a study of shared clonotypes between healthy human individuals (dated by TCRdb to between 2020 and 2021). About the study as a whole: The cohort comprised a couple of women and a few men aged 18 to 49 years. For each donor, CD4 naive and CD4 memory were each given three plates, CD8 naive was given two plates, and CD8 memory was given one plate. Blood TCR repertoires of roughly five healthy adults were deeply sequenced to estimate repertoire size and the extent of clonotype sharing between individuals. To increase sequencing depth and limit assay-specific biases, TCR repertoire library preparation and sequencing were carried out by different laboratories using diverse techniques. Leukapheresis yielded between about 0.85 and 10 billion PBMCs per donor. Paper-wide results and their limitations: Based on pairwise subsampling, the degree of clonotype sharing among donors was expected to be affected by sequencing depth. Even with the large sequencing depth, rarefaction of the sorted-subset datasets indicated that sequencing was incomplete. Estimated clonotype richness was generally larger for naive than for memory subsets. The genetic and exposure-history diversity represented was limited by the small number of donors. Compared with non-shared clonotypes, the clonotypes found in all four sorted-subset donors had higher generation probabilities. Across a handful of donors, around 5.4% of naive CD4, roughly 3.4% of naive CD8, roughly 2.2% of memory CD4, and approximately 0.4% of memory CD8 clonotypes were shared. Only blood was sampled, and tissue TCR repertoires likely differ from those in blood.

Using the deep immunoSEQ assay, multiplex PCR amplified TCR CDR3 regions from genomic DNA. For each cell subset, the extracted genomic DNA was distributed evenly across all wells of several immunoSEQ 96-well plates, and each plate served as one replicate. For sorted subsets, about 220 ng of genomic DNA, equivalent to 30,000 or so T cell genomes, went into each replicate PCR. The purified libraries were quantified using a Qubit 3.0 fluorometer, sized with a Bioanalyzer 2100, and then quantified again using the KAPA Library Quantification kit. Every immunoSEQ 96-well plate was sequenced on a separate single-read 150-cycle Illumina NextSeq 550 flow cell. Concerning the study's data processing: The immunoSEQ output contained only junctional sequences without quality scores, so filtering could not match that applied to full-length reads. Sequences were annotated with PyIR, a Python wrapper for IgBLAST v1.9, using IMGT germline references to assign V/J genes and CDR3. Reads with weak V/J assignments (E-value above 1e-6), missing CDR3, stop codons, out-of-frame junctions, or ambiguous translated residues were removed. V3J clonotypes were defined as sequences sharing an identical inferred V gene, J gene, and CDR3 amino acid sequence. To compute the percentage overlap between repertoires, the number of shared unique clonotypes was divided by the size of the smaller repertoire. Repertoire richness was assessed with RTK rarefaction, the Chao1 estimator, and Recon v2.1 estimates of unobserved clonotypes. For all TCRbeta clonotypes obtained by the gDNA method from four donors, generation probabilities were computed with OLGA. Sourced from immuneACCESS, this table was stored by TCRdb with only in-frame sequences that have V and J called. A share of the clones is absent; for the studies checked, an unresolved V gene accounts for under half, and the remainder has no known explanation. The V and J calls and clone size are taken from that table; D and trimming were inferred from the DNA. The sample includes some 580,000 clones, with about 97% observed a single time. The ten largest clonotypes hold approximately 0.057% of the sample.

Sequenced material: naive CD4+ T cells sorted from blood. This specimen's cell subset or site label, interpreted: CD45RA+ positively selected. This sequence originates from a woman aged 25-40 years in good health.

The DNA sequence follows: TGTGCCAGCAGTTACTCCGGGACGAGCTATGGCTACACCTTC. This translates into CASSYSGTSYGYTF. The rearranged segments are TRBV6-5 and TRBJ1-2; TRBD1 is possibly the D segment (5 matching bases). The germline V gene sets CDR1 to MNHEY and CDR2 to SVGAGI. From the cysteine through the phenylalanine, the CDR3 covers 14 amino acids. The read is trimmed to its CDR3 DNA, 42 bases read in frame from base 1. Relative to germline, V is 0 bases shorter and J is 4 bases shorter, with 9 bases between their ends.